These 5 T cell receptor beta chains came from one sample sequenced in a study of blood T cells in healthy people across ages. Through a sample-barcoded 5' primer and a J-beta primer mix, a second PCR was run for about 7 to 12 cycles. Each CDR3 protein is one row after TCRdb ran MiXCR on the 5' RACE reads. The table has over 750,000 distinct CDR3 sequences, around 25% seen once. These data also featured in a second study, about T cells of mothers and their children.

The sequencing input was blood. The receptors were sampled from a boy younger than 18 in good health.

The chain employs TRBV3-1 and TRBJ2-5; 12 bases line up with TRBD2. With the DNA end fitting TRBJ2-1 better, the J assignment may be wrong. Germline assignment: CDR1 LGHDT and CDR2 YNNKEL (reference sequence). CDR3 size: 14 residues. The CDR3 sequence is CASRMTSGGNEQFF. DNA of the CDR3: TGTGCCAGCAGGATGACTAGCGGGGGCAATGAGCAGTTCTTC.

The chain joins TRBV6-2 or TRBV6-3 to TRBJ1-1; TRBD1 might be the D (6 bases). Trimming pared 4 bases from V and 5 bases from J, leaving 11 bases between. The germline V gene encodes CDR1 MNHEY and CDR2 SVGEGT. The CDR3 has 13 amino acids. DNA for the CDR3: TGTGCCAGCAGTTTCACAGGGCAGACTGAAGCTTTCTTT. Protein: CASSFTGQTEAFF.

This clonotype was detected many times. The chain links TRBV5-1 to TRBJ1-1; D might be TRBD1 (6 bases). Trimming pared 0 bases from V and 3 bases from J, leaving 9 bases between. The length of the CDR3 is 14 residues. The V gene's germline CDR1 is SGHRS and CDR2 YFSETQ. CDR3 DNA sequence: TGCGCCAGCAGCTTGGGCGGGGGGCACACTGAAGCTTTCTTT. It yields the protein CASSLGGGHTEAFF.

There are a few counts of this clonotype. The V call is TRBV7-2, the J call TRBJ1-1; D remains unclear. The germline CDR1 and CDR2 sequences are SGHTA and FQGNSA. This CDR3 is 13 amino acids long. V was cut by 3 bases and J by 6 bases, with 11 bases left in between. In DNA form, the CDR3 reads TGTGCCAGCAGCTTGGGCGGGTTTGCTGAAGCTTTCTTT. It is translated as CASSLGGFAEAFF.

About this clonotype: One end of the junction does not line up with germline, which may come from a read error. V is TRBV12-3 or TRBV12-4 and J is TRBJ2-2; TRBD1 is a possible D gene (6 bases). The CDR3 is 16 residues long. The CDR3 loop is CASSWIGQSGTGELFF. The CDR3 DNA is TGCGCCAGCAGTTGGATTGGACAGAGCGGCACCGGGGAGCTGTTTTTT.